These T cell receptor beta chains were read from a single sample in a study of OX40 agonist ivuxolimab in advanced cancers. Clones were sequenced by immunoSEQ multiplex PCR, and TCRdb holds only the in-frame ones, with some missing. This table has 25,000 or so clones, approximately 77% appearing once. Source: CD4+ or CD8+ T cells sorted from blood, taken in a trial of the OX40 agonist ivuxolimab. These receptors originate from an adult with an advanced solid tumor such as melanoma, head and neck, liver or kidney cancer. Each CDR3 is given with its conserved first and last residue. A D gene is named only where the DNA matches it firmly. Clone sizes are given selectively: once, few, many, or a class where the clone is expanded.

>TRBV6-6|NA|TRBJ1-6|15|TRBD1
CASSYAQGASTPLHF
TGTGCCAGCAGTTACGCCCAGGGGGCGAGTACACCCCTCCACTTT
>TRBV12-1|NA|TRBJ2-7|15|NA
CASSFVGETGYEQYF
TGTGCCAGCAGCTTTGTCGGGGAGACTGGCTACGAGCAGTACTTC
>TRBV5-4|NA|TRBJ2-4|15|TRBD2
CASSPGGGGKNIQYF
TGTGCCAGCAGCCCGGGAGGGGGGGGCAAAAACATTCAGTACTTC
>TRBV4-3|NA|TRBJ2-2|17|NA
CASSQDRGLVRTGELFF
TGCGCCAGCAGCCAAGATAGGGGATTAGTCCGCACCGGGGAGCTGTTTTTT
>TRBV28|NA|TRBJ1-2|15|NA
CASSPPFGQSYGYTF
TGTGCCAGCAGCCCCCCCTTCGGACAGAGCTATGGCTACACCTTC
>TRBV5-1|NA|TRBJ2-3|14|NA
CASSLEGSTDTQYF
TGCGCCAGCAGCTTGGAGGGGAGCACAGATACGCAGTATTTT
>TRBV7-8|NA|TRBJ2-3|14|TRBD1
CASSSTGGSDTQYF
TGTGCCAGCAGCTCGACAGGGGGTTCAGATACGCAGTATTTT
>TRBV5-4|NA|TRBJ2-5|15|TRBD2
CASSSGLAAEETQYF
TGTGCCAGCAGCTCCGGACTAGCCGCAGAAGAGACCCAGTACTTC
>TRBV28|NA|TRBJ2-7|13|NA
CASRKGRYYEQYF
TGTGCCAGCAGAAAGGGACGGTACTACGAGCAGTACTTC
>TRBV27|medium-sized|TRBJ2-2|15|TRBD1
CASSRGQRNTGELFF
TGTGCCAGCAGCCGGGGACAGAGGAACACCGGGGAGCTGTTTTTT
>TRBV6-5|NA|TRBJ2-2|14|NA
CASSYSREAGELFF
TGTGCCAGCAGTTACTCGAGGGAGGCCGGGGAGCTGTTTTTT
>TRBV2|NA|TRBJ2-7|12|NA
CASSVDPYEQYF
TGTGCCAGCAGCGTGGACCCCTACGAGCAGTACTTC
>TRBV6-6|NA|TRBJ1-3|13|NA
CASGISSGNTIYF
TGTGCCAGCGGAATCTCCTCTGGAAACACCATATATTTT
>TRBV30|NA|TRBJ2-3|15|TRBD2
CAWTGAGLDTDTQYF
TGTGCCTGGACGGGAGCGGGGTTAGACACAGATACGCAGTATTTT
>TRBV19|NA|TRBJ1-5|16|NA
CASSGPRIGSNQPQHF
TGTGCCAGTAGTGGTCCCCGGATCGGTAGCAATCAGCCCCAGCATTTT
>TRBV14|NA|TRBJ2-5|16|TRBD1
CASSHLTGAQQETQYF
TGTGCCAGCAGCCATTTGACAGGGGCACAACAAGAGACCCAGTACTTC
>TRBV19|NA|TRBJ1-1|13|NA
CASSPYMNTEAFF
TGTGCCAGTAGTCCGTACATGAACACTGAAGCTTTCTTT
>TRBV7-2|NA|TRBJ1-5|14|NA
CASSFRDTQTAQHF
TGTGCCAGCAGCTTCCGGGACACCCAGACAGCCCAGCATTTT
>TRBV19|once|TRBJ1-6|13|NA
CASSIGSDSPLHF
TGTGCCAGTAGTATAGGTTCGGATTCACCCCTCCACTTT
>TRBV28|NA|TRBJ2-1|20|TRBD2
CASSSAHGLAGGISYNEQFF
TGTGCCAGCAGTTCCGCCCACGGACTAGCGGGGGGCATCTCCTACAATGAGCAGTTCTTC
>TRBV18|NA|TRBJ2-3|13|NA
CASSRADRDTQYF
TGTGCCAGCTCAAGGGCCGATCGTGATACGCAGTATTTT
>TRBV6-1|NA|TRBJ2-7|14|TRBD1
CASSEVGQAYEQYF
TGTGCCAGCAGTGAAGTTGGACAGGCCTACGAGCAGTACTTC
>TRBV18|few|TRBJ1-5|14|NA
CASSPNYGNQPQHF
TGTGCCAGCTCACCGAATTATGGCAATCAGCCCCAGCATTTT
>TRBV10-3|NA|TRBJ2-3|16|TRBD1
CATAAGDRGNTDTQYF
TGTGCCACCGCTGCGGGTGACAGGGGGAACACAGATACGCAGTATTTT
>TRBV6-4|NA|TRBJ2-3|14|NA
CASSEGEVTDTQYF
TGTGCCAGCAGTGAAGGGGAGGTCACAGATACGCAGTATTTT
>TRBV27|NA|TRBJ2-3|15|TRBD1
CASSPGTGGADTQYF
TGTGCCAGCAGTCCAGGGACAGGCGGCGCAGATACGCAGTATTTT
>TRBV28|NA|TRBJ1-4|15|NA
CASSPSAPTNEKLFF
TGTGCCAGCAGTCCCTCAGCACCAACTAATGAAAAACTGTTTTTT
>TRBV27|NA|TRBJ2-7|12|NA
CASSLTRNEQYF
TGTGCCAGCAGTTTAACGCGTAACGAGCAGTACTTC
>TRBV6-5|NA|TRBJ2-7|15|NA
CASSYSRGIVGEQYF
TGTGCCAGCAGTTACTCGAGGGGAATAGTTGGCGAGCAGTACTTC
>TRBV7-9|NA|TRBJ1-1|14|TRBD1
CASSRTGVDTEAFF
TGTGCCAGCAGCCGGACAGGTGTGGACACTGAAGCTTTCTTT
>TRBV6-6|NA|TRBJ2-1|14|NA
CASNRDPGGDEQFF
TGTGCCAGCAACCGGGACCCTGGAGGGGATGAGCAGTTCTTC
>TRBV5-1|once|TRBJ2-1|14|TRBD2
CASSVGTNNNEQFF
TGCGCCAGCAGCGTCGGGACTAACAACAATGAGCAGTTCTTC
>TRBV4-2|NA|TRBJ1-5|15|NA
CASSQSRDTRQPQHF
TGTGCCAGCAGCCAATCTCGAGATACCAGGCAGCCCCAGCATTTT
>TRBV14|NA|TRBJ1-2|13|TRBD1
CASSRDRGYGYTF
TGTGCCAGCAGCCGGGACAGGGGCTATGGCTACACCTTC
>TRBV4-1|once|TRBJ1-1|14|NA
CASSQGPLNTEAFF
TGCGCCAGCAGCCAAGGTCCCCTGAACACTGAAGCTTTCTTT
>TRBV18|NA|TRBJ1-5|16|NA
CASSPTPTGEGQAQHF
TGTGCCAGCTCACCCACCCCGACAGGAGAAGGGCAGGCCCAGCATTTT